This T cell receptor (beta chain) was obtained from a study of radiation and T cells in renal cell carcinoma. Study-wide points: Top tumor clonotypes rose in blood 2 weeks post-radiation, then contracted. Pretreatment tumor biopsies were lacking, so baseline clonotypes are unknown.

Points on this clone: Antigen unknown.

Trimming took 3 bases from V and 4 from J; bases not matched to a gene: 8. The CDR3 contains 15 residues. Germline V gene sequence: CDR1 SGHTA, CDR2 FQGNSA. Time point: baseline pretreatment blood. Treatment noted: 15 Gy SBRT to primary tumor, nephrectomy 4 weeks later. Blood was sampled at baseline, 2 weeks and 4 weeks after SBRT. Sequencing used immunoSEQ multiplex PCR; TCRdb keeps in-frame clones, though not all of them. In the table there are about 95,000 clones, 80% to 90% of which are singletons. The source material was blood, sampled from a patient whose treatment included radiotherapy and nephrectomy. The chain couples TRBV7-2 to TRBJ2-5; 7 bases align to TRBD1. The origin of this receptor is a man in his forties or fifties with renal cell carcinoma. The CDR3 is CASSFNKGAPETQYF. DNA of the CDR3: TGTGCCAGCAGCTTCAACAAGGGGGCCCCAGAGACCCAGTACTTC.